The rows below give T cell receptor beta chains drawn from one sample of a study of blood T cell repertoires in COVID-19. TCRdb's table, derived via immunoSEQ multiplex PCR, lists solely in-frame clones and lacks some. Here the sample spans roughly 150,000 clones, about 83% being singletons. The sequencing input was peripheral blood. These receptor sequences come from a man between 65 and 85 years old who had recovered from COVID-19. The conserved cysteine and the conserved F or W are not part of the CDR3 here. Each record gives: V gene, J gene, CDR3 protein.

V: TRBV7-3
J: TRBJ2-3
CDR3: ASSLGDLIAGDTQY

V: TRBV7-8
J: TRBJ2-2
CDR3: ASSYRTEPTGELF

V: TRBV3-1/TRBV3-2
J: TRBJ2-5
CDR3: ASSQVTSGDQY

V: TRBV4-1
J: TRBJ2-1
CDR3: ASRVRDLRTYNEQF

V: TRBV9
J: TRBJ1-1
CDR3: ASSPIGRVENTEAF

V: TRBV28
J: TRBJ1-6
CDR3: ATRGQGNSPLH

V: TRBV29-1
J: TRBJ2-7
CDR3: SARRETDYEQY

V: TRBV9
J: TRBJ2-5
CDR3: ASSASGIQETQY

V: TRBV21-1
J: TRBJ1-5
CDR3: ASSKMVPQLFSNQPQH

V: TRBV18
J: TRBJ2-7
CDR3: ASSPGTGDIEQY

V: TRBV5-4
J: TRBJ2-5
CDR3: ASSFTDQETQY

V: TRBV30
J: TRBJ1-4
CDR3: AWTSGLRRDEKLF

V: TRBV5-1
J: TRBJ2-7
CDR3: ASSETSGSSYEQY

V: TRBV9
J: TRBJ1-2
CDR3: ASSGQPNYGYT

V: TRBV2
J: TRBJ2-1
CDR3: ASSAGSRGGSFTDEQF

V: TRBV10-3
J: TRBJ1-2
CDR3: AISAGQGNYGYT

V: TRBV11-1
J: TRBJ2-1
CDR3: ASSRDVSGSPHEQF

V: TRBV6-5
J: TRBJ2-1
CDR3: ASRRLGARNEQF

V: TRBV5-1
J: TRBJ2-5
CDR3: ASSSGGQETQY